The sequence of this T cell receptor (beta chain) was determined in a study of response to subunit inactivated influenza vaccine. Study-wide results and limits: Each seasonal influenza vaccination recruits few new T cells, the authors suggested.

A single record per CDR3 protein comes from TCRdb applying MiXCR to the RT-PCR reads. Of about 800,000 distinct CDR3 sequences listed, less than 25% are singletons. This clonotype has more than one count but fewer than ten. The antigen remains undetermined. This sample comprised PBMCs from blood, obtained approximately 5 days after vaccination. The TCR sequence derives from a man aged 50-59 years who received an inactivated influenza vaccine.

CDR3 amino acids: CASSLSGRVDTQYF. In nucleotides, the CDR3 is TGTGCCAGCAGCTTAAGCGGGAGGGTAGATACGCAGTATTTT. This chain connects TRBV7-8 to TRBJ2-3; 10 positions match TRBD2. V lost 2 bases to trimming and J lost 5 bases; unmatched junction nucleotides: 1. The CDR3 is 14 residues long. Germline V gene data show CDR1 as SGHVS and CDR2 as FQNEAQ.